This is a list of T cell receptor beta chains from one sample in a study of blood T cell repertoires in COVID-19. The assay was immunoSEQ multiplex PCR, and TCRdb's table has in-frame clones only and misses some. The sample contains some 200,000 clones, around 81% of which appear only once. The sample was peripheral blood. These receptors were collected from a woman in her twenties or thirties who had recovered from COVID-19. Both conserved end residues are part of each CDR3. A D gene is named only where the DNA matches it firmly.

j_call	d_call	v_call	cdr3_aa
TRBJ2-5	TRBD1	TRBV5-1	CASSAGTGKETQYF
TRBJ2-2	NA	TRBV2	CASSDLLDTGELFF
TRBJ2-7	NA	TRBV30	CAWSRAGSSYEQYF
TRBJ2-7	TRBD1	TRBV6-1	CASSDPGQTYEQYF
TRBJ2-2	NA	TRBV19	CASSKGQDKNTGELFF
TRBJ2-7	TRBD1	TRBV12-3/TRBV12-4	CASTYWDRHEQYF
TRBJ2-7	NA	TRBV13	CASSLGPGFGAYEQYF
TRBJ2-4	NA	TRBV9	CASSVSPRENLAKNIQYF
TRBJ2-7	NA	TRBV18	CASSVGPSYEQYF
TRBJ2-2	TRBD1	TRBV5-4	CASSPRQGAGELFF
TRBJ2-7	TRBD1	TRBV9	CASSVGDRGQVEQYF
TRBJ1-1	NA	TRBV30	CAWSVTYTEAFF
TRBJ1-3	NA	TRBV19	CASSLWGRRVSGNTIYF
TRBJ2-1	NA	TRBV6-5	CASSFYSDEQFF
TRBJ2-6	TRBD1	TRBV18	CASSPVGQVSSGANVLTF
TRBJ1-6	NA	TRBV5-4	CASSLVGGDSPLHF
TRBJ1-1	NA	TRBV9	CASSSPRGGLNTEAFF
TRBJ2-1	TRBD2	TRBV9	CASSGGLTFSEQFF
TRBJ2-1	TRBD2	TRBV27	CASSLRLAGVTDHNEQFF
TRBJ2-7	TRBD1	TRBV28	CASSLTGPEQYF
TRBJ1-5	TRBD1	TRBV27	CASSLFPPVTGGFGQPQHF
TRBJ2-3	TRBD2	TRBV7-6	CASSEGLAGGGQDTQYF
TRBJ2-5	TRBD2	TRBV20-1	CSASSREGQETQYF
TRBJ1-4	TRBD1	TRBV5-1	CASSLPTGEVGEKLFF
TRBJ2-7	TRBD1	TRBV5-1	CASYRDRGLSEQYF
TRBJ2-7	TRBD1	TRBV19	CASKNPGQGIGEQYF